This entry lists 31 T cell receptor beta chains sequenced from one sample in a study of blood T cell repertoires in COVID-19. Sequenced by immunoSEQ multiplex PCR; TCRdb stores in-frame clones only, minus some. The sample yields about 89,000 clones, more than 80% seen once. The sample taken for sequencing was peripheral blood. These receptors were taken from an elderly woman with acute or convalescent COVID-19.

The chain combines TRBV30 with TRBJ1-2; 8 nucleotides align to TRBD1. The germline V gene has CDR1 GTSNPN and CDR2 SVGIG (reference sequence). The V and J ends lost 5 bases and 8 bases, in that order; junction bases with no gene match: 16. The CDR3 spans 15 residues. This CDR3 reads CAWSTPTRTGRGYTF. CDR3 in DNA: TGTGCCTGGTCAACACCGACAAGGACAGGGAGGGGCTACACCTTC.

The CDR3 here is CASSLRGLAGPLFSGELFF. In DNA form, the CDR3 reads TGTGCCAGCAGCTTAAGAGGACTAGCGGGCCCCTTATTCTCCGGGGAGCTGTTTTTT. The V gene is TRBV7-3, the J gene TRBJ2-2; 11 nucleotides align to TRBD2. This CDR3 comprises 19 residues. Germline V CDR1 and CDR2: SGHTA, FQGTGA. The junction had 13 bases not matched to a gene; V was cut back by 1 base and J by 6 bases.

The chain combines TRBV5-1 with TRBJ2-1, with 8 bases lining up with TRBD1. The CDR3 extends over 14 amino acids. Germline CDR1 reads SGHRS; CDR2 reads YFSETQ. V lost 3 bases to trimming and J lost 7 bases; unmatched junction nucleotides: 6. CDR3 DNA sequence: TGCGCCAGCAGCTGGCAGGGGGCGCGAAATGAGCAGTTCTTC. It is translated as CASSWQGARNEQFF. Full variable domain (missing parts from reference TRBV5-1 and TRBJ2-1): KAGVTQTPRYLIKTRGQQVTLSCSPISGHRSVSWYQQTPGQGLQFLFEYFSETQRNKGNFPGRFSGRQFSNSRSEMNVSTLELGDSALYLCASSWQGARNEQFFGPGTRLTVL.

In this sample, this clone turned up a few times. This chain uses TRBV5-1 with TRBJ1-2; tentative D call: TRBD1 (5 bases). This CDR3 comprises 14 residues. Germline lookup yields CDR1 SGHRS and CDR2 YFSETQ. Trimming left V 4 bases short and J 2 bases short, with 12 bases between. The CDR3 DNA sequence: TGCGCCAGCAGCCCGTTGGAGGGGAACTATGGCTACACCTTC. It encodes CASSPLEGNYGYTF.

The chain joins TRBV2 to TRBJ1-5; D may be TRBD1 (6 bases). V gave up 4 bases and J gave up 5 bases, with 12 bases separating them. The germline V gene encodes CDR1 SNHLY and CDR2 FYNNEI. The CDR3 covers 14 residues. CDR3 DNA sequence: TGTGCCAGCAGTGGGCGGACAGATTATCAGCCCCAGCATTTT. This gives the protein CASSGRTDYQPQHF.

The chain is built from TRBV7-2 and TRBJ1-1; 7 bases are shared with TRBD1. Germline CDR1 and CDR2: SGHTA and FQGNSA. J lost 3 bases, V lost 3 bases, and 4 bases had no gene match. The CDR3 consists of 14 residues. The CDR3 here is CASSLTGLDTEAFF. The CDR3 region has the DNA TGTGCCAGCAGCTTGACAGGGTTGGACACTGAAGCTTTCTTT.

This clone was seen a single time. The V and J genes are TRBV10-3 and TRBJ2-1; TRBD2 aligns across 15 bases. The germline V gene has CDR1 ENHRY and CDR2 SYGVKD. This CDR3 comprises 15 residues. Unmatched junction bases numbered 7, after V lost 9 bases and J lost 7 bases. The CDR3 loop reads CAIRTSGGAENEQFF. Here the CDR3 DNA reads TGTGCCATTCGGACTAGCGGGGGGGCGGAGAATGAGCAGTTCTTC.

The rearrangement uses TRBV10-3 and TRBJ1-5, with 7 positions matching TRBD1. The CDR3 is 13 amino acids. Trimming at V came to 8 bases and at J to 7 bases, leaving 8 bases not matched to a gene. Looked up from germline, CDR1 is ENHRY and CDR2 is SYGVKD. CDR3 sequence reads: CAIAQGTEQPQHF. Here the CDR3 DNA reads TGTGCCATCGCACAGGGGACGGAACAGCCCCAGCATTTT.

This clone was observed once. The gene calls are TRBV27 and TRBJ1-4, with D possibly being TRBD1 (6 bases). This CDR3 spans 15 amino acids. CDR1 is MNHEY and CDR2 is SMNVEV in the germline V gene (reference sequence). Trimming took off 2 bases at V and 4 bases at J, with 11 bases between the two ends. CDR3: CASSLGGQRNEKLFF. The CDR3 DNA sequence: TGTGCCAGCAGTTTAGGAGGACAGCGTAATGAAAAACTGTTTTTT.

This chain links TRBV20-1 with TRBJ2-7, with D tentatively TRBD1 (5 bases). Trimming pared 6 bases from V and 3 bases from J, leaving 9 bases between. The CDR3 spans 11 residues. Germline V CDR1 and CDR2: DFQATT, SNEGSKA (reference sequence). The CDR3 sequence: CSAGRVYEQYF. The CDR3 DNA follows: TGCAGTGCGGGCAGGGTCTACGAGCAGTACTTC.

The chain combines TRBV4-2 with TRBJ2-3, with TRBD2 matching over 10 bases. The germline CDR1 and CDR2 sequences are LGHNA and YNFKEQ. The length of the CDR3 is 16 residues. J was trimmed by 4 bases and V by 1 base; bases with no gene match: 5. Here the CDR3 DNA reads TGTGCCAGCAGCCAAGGATCTAGCGGGGGATCAGATACGCAGTATTTT. It translates to CASSQGSSGGSDTQYF.

In its sample, this clone was seen a few times. The rearrangement links TRBV3-1 (or the pseudogene TRBV3-2) to TRBJ1-3; D may be TRBD1 (6 bases). In germline, CDR1 is LGHDT, CDR2 YNNKEL (reference sequence). Trimming cost V 1 base and J 2 bases, with 6 bases left between them. CDR3 length equals 14 residues. The CDR3 DNA is TGTGCCAGCAGCCAAGCAGGGGCTGGAAACACCATATATTTT. It encodes CASSQAGAGNTIYF.

This clone was picked up a small number of times. The chain joins TRBV4-2 to TRBJ1-2; 9 nucleotides align to TRBD1. CDR3 length: 15 residues. In germline, CDR1 is LGHNA, CDR2 YNFKEQ. J lost 8 bases, V lost 0 bases, and 7 bases had no gene match. The CDR3 DNA is TGTGCCAGCAGCCAAGATCTACAGGGGGCAGAAGGCTACACCTTC. It encodes CASSQDLQGAEGYTF.

A few counts support this clone. The chain employs TRBV18 and TRBJ2-7; TRBD2 agrees at 8 bases. This CDR3 is 15 amino acids long. From germline, CDR1 is KGHSH and CDR2 LQKENI. J lost 7 bases, V lost 1 base, and 9 bases had no gene match. CDR3: CASSPRTSLVGEQYF. The CDR3 region has the DNA TGTGCCAGCTCACCACGGACTAGCCTTGTGGGGGAGCAGTACTTC. The complete variable domain, with remaining parts taken from reference TRBV18 and TRBJ2-7, reads NAGVMQNPRHLVRRRGQEARLRCSPMKGHSHVYWYRQLPEEGLKFMVYLQKENIIDESGMPKERFSAEFPKEGPSILRIQQVVRGDSAAYFCASSPRTSLVGEQYFGPGTRLTVT.

The rearrangement joins TRBV18 to TRBJ2-6; D call uncertain. This CDR3 has 14 amino acids. Germline V gives CDR1 KGHSH, CDR2 LQKENI. With 3 bases removed from V and 4 bases from J, the gap between germline ends came to 7 bases. The CDR3 nucleotides read TGTGCCAGCTCACCTAATTCGGGGGCCAACGTCCTGACTTTC. This sequence encodes CASSPNSGANVLTF. Based on the CDR3 plus reference TRBV18 and TRBJ2-6, the full variable domain is NAGVMQNPRHLVRRRGQEARLRCSPMKGHSHVYWYRQLPEEGLKFMVYLQKENIIDESGMPKERFSAEFPKEGPSILRIQQVVRGDSAAYFCASSPNSGANVLTFGAGSRLTVL.

V is TRBV7-3 and J is TRBJ2-1; weak D call: TRBD2 (5 bases). The germline V gene encodes CDR1 SGHTA and CDR2 FQGTGA. The CDR3 runs to 16 residues. Trimming took off 1 base at V and 7 bases at J, with 17 bases between the two ends. CDR3 in amino acids: CASSLKGPRGRNEQFF. CDR3 nucleotide sequence: TGTGCCAGCAGCTTAAAGGGCCCCCGGGGAAGGAATGAGCAGTTCTTC. The full variable domain, completed using reference TRBV7-3 and TRBJ2-1, is GAGVSQTPSNKVTEKGKYVELRCDPISGHTALYWYRQSLGQGPEFLIYFQGTGAADDSGLPNDRFFAVRPEGSVSTLKIQRTERGDSAVYLCASSLKGPRGRNEQFFGPGTRLTVL.

The V gene is TRBV2, the J gene TRBJ1-2; D may be TRBD1 (6 bases). V was trimmed by 7 bases and J by 0 bases, leaving 15 bases between them. This CDR3 is 15 amino acids long. Germline CDR1 and CDR2: SNHLY and FYNNEI. CDR3 protein: CASTRDTNSNYGYTF. In DNA form, the CDR3 reads TGTGCCAGCACCCGGGACACGAATTCTAACTATGGCTACACCTTC.

V is TRBV7-9 and J is TRBJ2-5; 11 bases map to TRBD1. V shed 5 bases, J shed 7 bases, and the junction held 6 bases outside the gene matches. Germline V lookup: CDR1 SEHNR, CDR2 FQNEAQ (reference sequence). The CDR3 runs to 14 residues. The CDR3 loop reads CASSARDRGTTQYF. CDR3 DNA: TGTGCCAGCAGCGCCCGGGACAGGGGGACGACCCAGTACTTC. The entire variable domain, with the rest obtained from reference TRBV7-9 and TRBJ2-5, is as follows: DTGVSQNPRHKITKRGQNVTFRCDPISEHNRLYWYRQTLGQGPEFLTYFQNEAQLEKSRLLSDRFSAERPKGSFSTLEIQRTEQGDSAMYLCASSARDRGTTQYFGPGTRLLVL.

The chain joins TRBV2 to TRBJ1-3, with no clear D. Between the trimmed V and J ends, which lost 9 bases and 0 bases, there was a span of 9 bases. This CDR3 is 13 amino acids long. Germline V gene data show CDR1 as SNHLY and CDR2 as FYNNEI. The CDR3 sequence: CASAASSGNTIYF. CDR3 in DNA: TGTGCCAGTGCGGCCAGCTCTGGAAACACCATATATTTT.

The chain has TRBV15 and TRBJ1-6; D might be TRBD1 (6 bases). The germline V gene has CDR1 LNHNV and CDR2 YYDKDF (reference sequence). CDR3 length: 18 amino acids. Trimming cost V 2 bases and J 3 bases, with 17 bases left between them. Here the CDR3 reads CATSRSTGTRIYNSPLHF. CDR3 nucleotides: TGTGCCACCAGCAGAAGCACCGGGACACGCATCTATAATTCACCCCTCCACTTT.

This clone was seen more than once but under ten times. This sequence joins TRBV4-1 and TRBJ1-2; perhaps TRBD1 as D (6 bases). The germline V gene encodes CDR1 MGHRA and CDR2 YSYEKL. Trimming removed 1 base from V and 7 bases from J, with 16 bases in between. The CDR3 loop spans 15 amino acids. The chain's CDR3 is CASSQVIGQGFGYTF. The CDR3 DNA sequence: TGCGCCAGCAGCCAAGTAATCGGGCAGGGGTTTGGCTACACCTTC.

This chain connects TRBV29-1 to TRBJ1-2; tentative D call: TRBD1 (6 bases). The length of the CDR3 is 14 residues. Germline V gene lookup returns CDR1 SQVTM and CDR2 ANQGSEA. V was cut by 3 bases and J by 2 bases, with 13 bases left in between. The CDR3 DNA is TGCAGCGTTGATCTCGGCAGGGGAAACTATGGCTACACCTTC. It translates to CSVDLGRGNYGYTF.

The chain employs TRBV3-1 (or the pseudogene TRBV3-2) and TRBJ1-6; D gene uncertain. CDR3 length: 14 amino acids. In germline, CDR1 is LGHDT, CDR2 YNNKEL (reference sequence). V was pared by 4 bases and J by 9 bases, with 13 bases between. The CDR3 sequence: CASSRAGDASPLHF. DNA of the CDR3: TGTGCCAGCAGCCGGGCCGGGGATGCTTCACCCCTCCACTTT.

The chain uses TRBV9 and TRBJ2-5, with a possible D match to TRBD1 (5 bases). The CDR3 runs to 14 residues. Germline V gives CDR1 SGDLS, CDR2 YYNGEE. V lost 4 bases and J 1 base, leaving 11 bases between the germline ends. CDR3 nucleotide sequence: TGTGCCAGCAGCTCCGACAGCGTCCAAGAGACCCAGTACTTC. It yields the protein CASSSDSVQETQYF.

V usage is TRBV29-1 and J usage is TRBJ2-7; 7 bases match TRBD2. Unmatched junction bases numbered 22, after V lost 6 bases and J lost 5 bases. The CDR3 sequence is 17 residues long. Germline CDR1 and CDR2: SQVTM and ANQGSEA. The CDR3 sequence: CSVVATHTGGIPNEQYF. CDR3 DNA sequence: TGCAGCGTGGTAGCCACCCACACCGGGGGGATTCCTAACGAGCAGTACTTC.

A single count supports this clone. J is TRBJ2-2 and V is TRBV7-6; D unresolved. The germline V gene has CDR1 SGHVS and CDR2 FNYEAQ. V lost 1 base to trimming and J lost 4 bases, with 7 bases between them. The CDR3 length is 14 residues. CDR3 nucleotide sequence: TGTGCCAGCAGCTTAGTAGCAGTCACCGGGGAGCTGTTTTTT. Translating gives CASSLVAVTGELFF.

This clone occurred once. The genes are TRBV7-3 and TRBJ2-5; D remains ambiguous. The germline gives CDR1 SGHTA, CDR2 FQGTGA. With 5 bases removed from V and 0 bases from J, the gap between germline ends came to 4 bases. The CDR3 covers 12 residues. CDR3 sequence (DNA): TGTGCCAGCAGCACTAACCAAGAGACCCAGTACTTC. This codes for CASSTNQETQYF.

The V call is TRBV7-9, the J call TRBJ2-3; the match to TRBD1 covers 8 bases. The CDR3 contains 16 residues. Looked up from germline, CDR1 is SEHNR and CDR2 is FQNEAQ (reference sequence). J lost 1 base, V lost 5 bases, and 8 bases had no gene match. CDR3 loop: CASSMDRASGTDTQYF. CDR3 bases: TGTGCCAGCAGCATGGACAGGGCCTCTGGCACAGATACGCAGTATTTT. Using reference TRBV7-9 and TRBJ2-3 for the parts outside the CDR3, the full variable domain is DTGVSQNPRHKITKRGQNVTFRCDPISEHNRLYWYRQTLGQGPEFLTYFQNEAQLEKSRLLSDRFSAERPKGSFSTLEIQRTEQGDSAMYLCASSMDRASGTDTQYFGPGTRLTVL.

The chain is built from TRBV29-1 and TRBJ2-5, with D possibly matching TRBD1 (7 bases). The germline V and J ends were trimmed by 5 bases and 3 bases, with 10 bases remaining between them. Germline V gene data show CDR1 as SQVTM and CDR2 as ANQGSEA. There are 12 residues in the CDR3. CDR3 loop: CSVRGTEETQYF. As DNA, the CDR3 is TGCAGCGTTCGGGGGACAGAAGAGACCCAGTACTTC.

V usage is TRBV14 and J usage is TRBJ2-1; 12 bases agree with TRBD2. Trimming at V came to 1 base and at J to 4 bases, leaving 11 bases not matched to a gene. The CDR3 is made up of 19 amino acids. In germline, CDR1 is SGHDN, CDR2 FVKESK. CDR3 nucleotides: TGTGCCAGCAGCCAAGCCCCGGGGCTAGCGGGGGGGACATACAATGAGCAGTTCTTC. Protein product: CASSQAPGLAGGTYNEQFF. Variable domain in full (rest from reference TRBV14 and TRBJ2-1): EAGVTQFPSHSVIEKGQTVTLRCDPISGHDNLYWYRRVMGKEIKFLLHFVKESKQDESGMPNNRFLAERTGGTYSTLKVQPAELEDSGVYFCASSQAPGLAGGTYNEQFFGPGTRLTVL.

The J gene is TRBJ2-7, the V gene TRBV3-1 (or the pseudogene TRBV3-2); 10 bases match TRBD2. CDR3 size: 15 residues. CDR1 and CDR2 (germline): LGHDT, YNNKEL (reference sequence). V trimming: 6 bases; J trimming: 2 bases; junction bases outside the gene matches: 7. As DNA, the CDR3 is TGTGCCAGCAGTTCCGGACTAGCGGTGGCCTACGAGCAGTACTTC. It yields the protein CASSSGLAVAYEQYF.